Following are 16 T cell receptor beta chains from one sample sequenced in a study of CD8 T cells in ankylosing spondylitis. TCRdb analysed the 5' RACE reads with MiXCR anew, one entry per CDR3 protein. The sample shows about 320,000 distinct CDR3 sequences, about 9.9% of them seen only once. Material for sequencing was blood, either unsorted or a sorted T cell fraction (not recorded which). The source of these receptors is a female donor with ankylosing spondylitis or in good health (not recorded which).

This clonotype was seen repeatedly, ten times or more. The chain employs TRBV20-1 and TRBJ2-1; tentative D call: TRBD2 (6 bases). The V end lost 3 bases, the J end lost 8 bases, and 8 bases lay between the germline ends. CDR1 DFQATT and CDR2 SNEGSKA come from the germline V gene (reference sequence). The CDR3 sequence is 11 residues long. In DNA form, the CDR3 reads TGCAGTGCTAGCGGGAGAGATGAGCAGTTCTTC. Translation gives CSASGRDEQFF.

This clonotype was counted many times. The rearrangement joins TRBV12-3 or TRBV12-4 to TRBJ2-7; the D gene is possibly TRBD1 (6 bases). CDR3 length equals 14 residues. The V end lost 5 bases, the J end lost 5 bases, and 16 bases lay between the germline ends. In DNA, the CDR3 is TGTGCCAGCAGTCGCCGCCAGGGGTACGACGAGCAGTACTTC. This gives the protein CASSRRQGYDEQYF.

This clonotype was detected ten times or more. The chain employs TRBV20-1 and TRBJ1-2; D uncertain. Trimming took off 4 bases at V and 4 bases at J, with 7 bases between the two ends. From germline, CDR1 is DFQATT and CDR2 SNEGSKA (reference sequence). The length of the CDR3 is 11 residues. The CDR3 nucleotides read TGCAGTGCTAAGGAGATCTATGGCTACACCTTC. It specifies CSAKEIYGYTF.

This clonotype was counted only a few times. The V call is TRBV28, the J call TRBJ2-5; D is perhaps TRBD1 or TRBD2 (6 bases each). Per the germline V gene, CDR1 is MDHEN and CDR2 is SYDVKM. The V and J ends lost 7 bases and 1 base respectively, with 13 bases between them. This CDR3 region has 14 residues. The CDR3 region has the DNA TGTGCCAGCACTATAGGGGGGACCCAAGAGACCCAGTACTTC. Residues: CASTIGGTQETQYF.

The chain couples TRBV20-1 to TRBJ1-6; D may be TRBD1 (6 bases). The CDR3 runs 14 residues. CDR1 is DFQATT and CDR2 is SNEGSKA in the germline V gene (reference sequence). Trimming stripped 2 bases from V and 5 bases from J, with 10 bases between. Here the CDR3 reads CSARLGQNNSPLHF. CDR3 nucleotide sequence: TGCAGTGCTAGACTCGGACAGAATAATTCACCCCTCCACTTT.

This clonotype was detected many times. The chain couples TRBV5-1 to TRBJ2-3; 9 bases are a match to TRBD2. This CDR3 region has 16 residues. V was pared by 3 bases and J by 2 bases, with 7 bases of the junction left unmatched. From germline, CDR1 is SGHRS and CDR2 YFSETQ. In nucleotides, the CDR3 is TGCGCCAGCAGCTGGATAGCGGGAGATCCCACAGATACGCAGTATTTT. It encodes CASSWIAGDPTDTQYF.

The table lists this clonotype with many counts. The rearrangement joins TRBV28 to TRBJ2-1; D gene ambiguous. The length of the CDR3 is 14 residues. Trimming removed 5 bases from V and 0 bases from J, with 8 bases in between. Germline CDR1 and CDR2: MDHEN and SYDVKM. The CDR3 loop reads CASSELSSYNEQFF. CDR3 in DNA: TGTGCCAGCAGTGAGCTGAGCTCCTACAATGAGCAGTTCTTC.

This clonotype was recorded at least ten times. This chain uses TRBV20-1 with TRBJ2-7, with TRBD2 as a possible D gene (5 bases). Deletions cut 3 bases from V and 9 bases from J, with 21 bases between. In germline, CDR1 is DFQATT, CDR2 SNEGSKA (reference sequence). The CDR3 extends over 14 amino acids. The CDR3 region is CSARSSQGSEVQYF. CDR3 DNA: TGCAGTGCTAGGTCTAGTCAAGGGAGCGAGGTGCAGTACTTC.

The sample holds a few counts of this clonotype. This chain joins TRBV5-1 and TRBJ2-1; D tentatively reads TRBD1 or TRBD2 (5 bases each). Trimming left V 0 bases short and J 11 bases short, with 12 bases between. This CDR3 is 13 amino acids long. Per the germline V gene, CDR1 is SGHRS and CDR2 is YFSETQ. CDR3 coding DNA: TGCGCCAGCAGCTTGGCGGGGCAGAGAAAGCAGTTCTTC. It yields the protein CASSLAGQRKQFF.

This clonotype was detected many times. V usage is TRBV29-1 and J usage is TRBJ1-5, with TRBD1 identical over 10 bases. Per germline, CDR1 SQVTM and CDR2 ANQGSEA. The CDR3 spans 12 residues. This CDR3 reads CPGTGGNQPQHF. As DNA, the CDR3 is TGCCCGGGGACAGGGGGCAATCAGCCCCAGCATTTT.

This CDR3 is CASSEFRLLAGKETQYF. Here the CDR3 DNA reads TGTGCCAGCAGTGAGTTCCGCCTACTAGCGGGAAAAGAGACCCAGTACTTC. The chain uses TRBV2 and TRBJ2-5, with TRBD2 identical over 10 bases. The CDR3 is 17 residues long. Germline lookup yields CDR1 SNHLY and CDR2 FYNNEI. V lost 3 bases and J lost 3; bases outside the gene matches: 10.

This clonotype was detected ten times or more. The chain employs TRBV10-3 and TRBJ1-1; D unclear. CDR3 length equals 13 residues. V shed 11 bases and J shed 2 bases, with 15 bases lying between them. Germline V gene sequence: CDR1 ENHRY, CDR2 SYGVKD. The CDR3 protein is CAGKRQPNTEAFF. CDR3 nucleotides: TGTGCCGGAAAACGGCAGCCAAACACTGAAGCTTTCTTT.

This clonotype was seen ten or more times. The chain uses TRBV5-5 and TRBJ2-5; D is unclear. V gave up 4 bases and J gave up 2 bases, with 6 bases separating them. Germline CDR1 reads SGHKS; CDR2 reads YYEKEE (reference sequence). The CDR3 has 12 amino acids. The CDR3 DNA reads as TGTGCCAGCAGCCAACCTCAAGAGACCCAGTACTTC. Translating it yields CASSQPQETQYF.

This clonotype appeared many times. The V and J genes are TRBV7-8 and TRBJ2-5, with 12 positions matching TRBD2. The CDR3 sequence is 16 residues long. Germline V gene sequence: CDR1 SGHVS, CDR2 FQNEAQ. Unmatched junction bases numbered 6, after V lost 4 bases and J lost 3 bases. CDR3 in amino acids: CASSSTSGGPEETQYF. DNA for the CDR3: TGTGCCAGCAGCTCCACTAGCGGGGGGCCCGAAGAGACCCAGTACTTC.

The table lists this clonotype with many counts. The chain combines TRBV10-2 with TRBJ2-1, with a weak D call TRBD2 (6 bases). The CDR3 loop spans 15 amino acids. Germline loops: CDR1 WSHSY, CDR2 SAAADI. V lost 6 bases to trimming and J lost 4 bases, with 16 bases between them. In DNA form, the CDR3 reads TGCGCCAGCAGCCTGGTCACTGCGGGATACAATGAGCAGTTCTTC. It encodes CASSLVTAGYNEQFF.

This clonotype was detected many times. J is TRBJ1-1 and V is TRBV20-1, with 7 bases matching TRBD1. CDR1 and CDR2 (germline): DFQATT, SNEGSKA (reference sequence). The CDR3 is 13 residues long. Trimming took 4 bases from V and 5 from J; bases not matched to a gene: 7. CDR3 nucleotides: TGCAGTGCTATTATAGGGGGCCGAACTGAAGCTTTCTTT. The encoded protein is CSAIIGGRTEAFF.